What follows are 7 T cell receptor beta chains derived from one specimen sequenced in a study of OX40 agonist ivuxolimab in advanced cancers. Measured with immunoSEQ multiplex PCR; TCRdb has only the in-frame clones, and not every one. Counted here are more than 35,000 clones, approximately 80% occurring once; the ten biggest clones make up approximately 7.5%. The sample consisted of CD4+ or CD8+ T cells sorted from blood, taken in a trial of the OX40 agonist ivuxolimab. Every receptor here comes from an adult with an advanced solid tumor such as melanoma, head and neck, liver or kidney cancer.

The genes are TRBV5-6 and TRBJ1-2, with 7 nucleotides matching TRBD1. The trim removed 4 bases at V and 7 bases at J, leaving 4 bases unmatched. CDR1 is SGHDT and CDR2 is YYEEEE in the germline V gene. CDR3 length: 12 amino acids. CDR3 nucleotides: TGTGCCAGCAGCCCTACAGGGGTTGGCTACACCTTC. Residues: CASSPTGVGYTF.

The chain couples TRBV5-5 to TRBJ2-7; tentative D call: TRBD1 (5 bases). The CDR3 contains 15 residues. Trimming cost V 2 bases and J 3 bases, with 15 bases left between them. The germline V gene encodes CDR1 SGHKS and CDR2 YYEKEE (reference sequence). The CDR3 bases are TGTGCCAGCAGCTTTTCCGGCCTTAGGGGCTACGAGCAGTACTTC. It codes for CASSFSGLRGYEQYF.

The V gene is TRBV7-2, the J gene TRBJ1-2, with D perhaps TRBD1 (6 bases). Between the trimmed V and J ends, which lost 1 base and 4 bases, there was a span of 7 bases. The germline V gene encodes CDR1 SGHTA and CDR2 FQGNSA. The CDR3 covers 13 residues. The CDR3, as DNA: TGTGCCAGCAGCTTAGGGGGGCCCTATGGCTACACCTTC. It specifies CASSLGGPYGYTF. The variable domain in full, completed from reference TRBV7-2 and TRBJ1-2, reads GAGVSQSPSNKVTEKGKDVELRCDPISGHTALYWYRQSLGQGLEFLIYFQGNSAPDKSGLPSDRFSAERTGGSVSTLTIQRTQQEDSAVYLCASSLGGPYGYTFGSGTRLTVV.

This chain uses TRBV4-2 with TRBJ2-2; 8 nucleotides match TRBD1. Trimming at V came to 4 bases and at J to 7 bases, leaving 8 bases not matched to a gene. Germline V gene data show CDR1 as LGHNA and CDR2 as YNFKEQ. This CDR3 is 15 amino acids long. CDR3 coding DNA: TGTGCCAGCAGCCCATTCAGGGGGCAGGACGGGGAGCTGTTTTTT. Protein product: CASSPFRGQDGELFF.

This clone was seen a few times. The chain employs TRBV27 and TRBJ2-5, with D perhaps matching TRBD2 (7 bases). Per germline, CDR1 MNHEY and CDR2 SMNVEV (reference sequence). This CDR3 region has 14 residues. Deletions cut 4 bases from V and 5 bases from J, with 14 bases between. CDR3 sequence (DNA): TGTGCCAGCAGTTATAACGGGGGGCTGGAGACCCAGTACTTC. It specifies CASSYNGGLETQYF.

This sequence joins TRBV9 and TRBJ2-1, with 7 bases lining up with TRBD2. This CDR3 spans 16 amino acids. Trimming took 0 bases from V and 3 from J; bases not matched to a gene: 6. Per the germline V gene, CDR1 is SGDLS and CDR2 is YYNGEE. DNA for the CDR3: TGTGCCAGCAGCGTAGGTGCTAGCGGAGTCTACAATGAGCAGTTCTTC. This gives the protein CASSVGASGVYNEQFF.

The rearrangement joins TRBV12-1 to TRBJ1-3. TRBV12-1 is deemed a pseudogene. This CDR3 is built from 15 residues. The CDR3, as DNA: TGTGCCAGCAGCGGAAGCGATGGGTCTGGAAACACCATATATTTT. The encoded protein is CASSGSDGSGNTIYF.